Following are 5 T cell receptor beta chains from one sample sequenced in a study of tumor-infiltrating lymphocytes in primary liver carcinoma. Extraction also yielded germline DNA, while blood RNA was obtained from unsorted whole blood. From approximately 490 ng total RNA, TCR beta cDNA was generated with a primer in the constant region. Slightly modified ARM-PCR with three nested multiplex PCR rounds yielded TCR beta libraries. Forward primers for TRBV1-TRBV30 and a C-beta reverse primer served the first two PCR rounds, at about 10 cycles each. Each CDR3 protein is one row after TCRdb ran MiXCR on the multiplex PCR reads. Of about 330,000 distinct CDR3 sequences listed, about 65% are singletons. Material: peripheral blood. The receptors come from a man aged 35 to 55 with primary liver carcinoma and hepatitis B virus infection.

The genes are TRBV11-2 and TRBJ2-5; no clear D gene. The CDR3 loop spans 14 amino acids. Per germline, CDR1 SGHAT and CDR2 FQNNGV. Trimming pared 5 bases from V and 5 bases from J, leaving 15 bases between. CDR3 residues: CASSPIEVGETQYF. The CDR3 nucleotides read TGTGCCAGCAGCCCTATAGAGGTTGGGGAGACCCAGTACTTC.

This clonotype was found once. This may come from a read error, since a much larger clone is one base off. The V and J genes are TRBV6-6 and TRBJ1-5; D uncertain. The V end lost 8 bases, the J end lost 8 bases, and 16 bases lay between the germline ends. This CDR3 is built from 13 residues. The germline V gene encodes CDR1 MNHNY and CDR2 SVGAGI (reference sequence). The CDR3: CASCTIPREPQHF. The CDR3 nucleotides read TGTGCCAGCTGTACCATCCCCCGGGAGCCCCAGCATTTT.

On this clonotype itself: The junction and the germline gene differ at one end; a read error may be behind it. The DNA of the CDR3 is TGTGACAGCAGCTTCCGGGCCGGAGCCACAGATATGCAGTATTTT. Translated, it gives CDSSFRAGATDMQYF. V gene TRBV11-3 combines with J gene TRBJ2-3, with D unclear. CDR1 and CDR2 from the germline V gene are SGHNT and YENEEA. The CDR3 is 15 residues long.

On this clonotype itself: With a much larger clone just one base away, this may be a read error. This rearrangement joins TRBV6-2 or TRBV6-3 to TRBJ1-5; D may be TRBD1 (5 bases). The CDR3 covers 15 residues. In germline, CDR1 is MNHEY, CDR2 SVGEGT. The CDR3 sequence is CVSKNAGSSSQPQHF. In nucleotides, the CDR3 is TGTGTCAGCAAAAATGCAGGGAGTTCCAGTCAGCCCCAGCATTTT.

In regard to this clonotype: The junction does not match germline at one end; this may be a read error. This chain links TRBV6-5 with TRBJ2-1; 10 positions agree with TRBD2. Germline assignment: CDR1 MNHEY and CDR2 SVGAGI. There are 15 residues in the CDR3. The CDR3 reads CVSRPTSGIFNEQFF. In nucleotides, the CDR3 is TGTGTCAGCAGACCAACTAGCGGGATTTTCAATGAGCAGTTCTTC.